Below, 16 T cell receptor beta chains from the same sample are listed, as sequenced in a study of persistence of HIV-infected CD4 T cells. Their antigens remain unidentified. Nonspecific anti-CD3/anti-CD28 bead stimulation represents the broad CD4+ T cell repertoire. CD4+ T cells upregulating both CD40 ligand and CD69 were sorted as responding cells. The libraries were made with immunoSEQ version 4 in survey mode. TCRdb keeps only in-frame clones here, not all; method: immunoSEQ multiplex PCR. The sample consists of 40,000 to 60,000 clones, 75% to 90% of them appearing once. The source was CD4+ T cells sorted from PBMCs after approximately 19-hour stimulation, collected from a patient who received antiretroviral therapy. The receptors come from an adult woman with HIV who was CMV-seropositive.

CDR3 coding DNA: TGTGCCAGCAGTCCCCGGGACAGGGTAACGCAGCCCCAGCATTTT. Translation gives CASSPRDRVTQPQHF. The J gene is TRBJ1-5, the V gene TRBV6-5, with TRBD1 identical over 9 bases. Germline CDR1 MNHEY, CDR2 SVGAGI. The V gene end was trimmed by 5 bases and the J gene end by 7 bases; junction bases not matched to a gene: 9. The CDR3 extends over 15 amino acids.

CDR3 sequence reads: CASTGDRGSETQYF. The CDR3 DNA reads as TGTGCCAGCACAGGGGACAGGGGTTCGGAGACCCAGTACTTC. The rearrangement links TRBV25-1 to TRBJ2-5; 10 bases line up with TRBD1. Losses at the gene ends were 7 bases for V and 5 bases for J; bases not matched to a gene: 7. The length of the CDR3 is 14 residues. Germline V CDR1 and CDR2: MGHDK, SYGVNS.

The CDR3 here is CASSLRGAGLSEQYF. CDR3 DNA sequence: TGTGCCAGCAGCCTCCGCGGGGCAGGGTTGAGCGAGCAGTACTTC. The chain is built from TRBV3-1 (or the pseudogene TRBV3-2) and TRBJ2-7; tentative D call: TRBD2 (6 bases). The germline V gene has CDR1 LGHDT and CDR2 YNNKEL (reference sequence). The ends were cut back, 4 bases at V and 6 bases at J, with 19 bases in the middle. This CDR3 contains 15 residues.

This chain connects TRBV7-8 to TRBJ2-7; D is undetermined. CDR3 length: 13 residues. The V gene lost 1 base and the J gene lost 1 base, with 5 bases spanning the gap. CDR1 is SGHVS, CDR2 FQNEAQ, per germline. The CDR3 loop reads CASSLVRSYEQYF. The DNA of the CDR3 is TGTGCCAGCAGCTTAGTCAGGTCCTACGAGCAGTACTTC. The full variable domain, in which reference TRBV7-8 and TRBJ2-7 provide the parts outside the CDR3, is GAGVSQSPRYKVAKRGQDVALRCDPISGHVSLFWYQQALGQGPEFLTYFQNEAQLDKSGLPSDRFFAERPEGSVSTLKIQRTQQEDSAVYLCASSLVRSYEQYFGPGTRLTVT.

The J gene is TRBJ2-3, the V gene TRBV6-4; tentative D call: TRBD1 (5 bases). Germline V lookup: CDR1 MRHNA, CDR2 SNTAGT. V lost 3 bases and J lost 1, with 5 bases in between. There are 13 residues in the CDR3. The CDR3 is CASSEGRTDTQYF. The CDR3 nucleotides read TGTGCCAGCAGTGAGGGGCGCACAGATACGCAGTATTTT.

The chain is built from TRBV9 and TRBJ1-1; D might be TRBD1 (5 bases). CDR1 and CDR2 (germline): SGDLS, YYNGEE. The CDR3 extends over 15 amino acids. Trimming cost V 0 bases and J 5 bases, with 14 bases left between them. CDR3 sequence: CASSVATREGTEAFF. The CDR3, as DNA: TGTGCCAGCAGCGTAGCTACGAGGGAGGGGACTGAAGCTTTCTTT.

This chain joins TRBV11-3 and TRBJ1-2; 12 nucleotides agree with TRBD1. The CDR3 loop spans 17 amino acids. Germline V lookup: CDR1 SGHNT, CDR2 YENEEA. Trimming removed 3 bases from V and 5 bases from J; junction bases left unmatched: 10. The CDR3 nucleotides read TGTGCCAGCAGCTTGGCCGGGACAGGGGGCGCGCGGTATGGCTACACCTTC. It yields the protein CASSLAGTGGARYGYTF.

This clone has just a few counts. The chain links TRBV5-4 to TRBJ1-2; no firm D call. Looked up from germline, CDR1 is SGHNT and CDR2 is YYREEE (reference sequence). The V end was cut by 3 bases, the J end by 8 bases, with 17 bases between. The CDR3 runs to 14 residues. The CDR3 here is CASSSDLWSQGYTF. In DNA, the CDR3 is TGTGCCAGCAGCTCCGATTTATGGTCCCAGGGCTACACCTTC.

The rearrangement joins TRBV30 to TRBJ2-7; 8 positions agree with TRBD2. The CDR3 length is 12 residues. The germline gives CDR1 GTSNPN, CDR2 SVGIG (reference sequence). V trimming: 4 bases; J trimming: 6 bases; junction bases outside the gene matches: 5. CDR3 coding DNA: TGTGCCTGGATGCGGGGGGCCGGCGAGCAGTACTTC. This sequence encodes CAWMRGAGEQYF.

This chain connects TRBV4-1 to TRBJ1-2; 7 nucleotides align to TRBD1. The V and J ends lost 2 bases and 3 bases, in that order; junction bases with no gene match: 6. CDR1 is MGHRA and CDR2 is YSYEKL in the germline V gene. CDR3 size: 15 residues. CDR3 DNA: TGCGCCAGCAGCCAAACGCAGGGGGATTACTATGGCTACACCTTC. It is translated as CASSQTQGDYYGYTF.

This clone was detected only once. The CDR3 reads CASSPRGGDGYTF. The CDR3 DNA reads as TGTGCCAGCTCACCACGTGGGGGGGATGGCTACACCTTC. The gene calls are TRBV18 and TRBJ1-2, with a tentative D call TRBD1 (5 bases). Trimming took off 1 base at V and 6 bases at J, with 9 bases between the two ends. Per the germline V gene, CDR1 is KGHSH and CDR2 is LQKENI. CDR3 length: 13 residues.

The count of this clone is one. V is TRBV3-1 (or the pseudogene TRBV3-2) and J is TRBJ2-7; 9 bases align to TRBD1. The CDR3 loop spans 13 amino acids. Per germline, CDR1 LGHDT and CDR2 YNNKEL (reference sequence). V shed 6 bases, J shed 5 bases, and the junction held 5 bases outside the gene matches. CDR3 nucleotides: TGTGCCAGCAGTCTGGACAGGGGCGACGAGCAGTACTTC. It codes for CASSLDRGDEQYF.

This chain uses TRBV2 with TRBJ2-5; TRBD2 aligns across 9 bases. The CDR3 covers 16 residues. With V trimmed by 6 bases and J by 5 bases, 13 bases remained unmatched. Germline CDR1 reads SNHLY; CDR2 reads FYNNEI. Here the CDR3 DNA reads TGTGCCAGCAGGTCCCGGGCTAGCGGGGTGGGGGAGACCCAGTACTTC. This encodes CASRSRASGVGETQYF.

The chain has TRBV18 and TRBJ2-1; D ambiguous. V gave up 5 bases and J gave up 4 bases, with 15 bases separating them. This CDR3 spans 15 amino acids. Germline CDR1 is KGHSH and CDR2 is LQKENI. This chain's CDR3 is CASSFDQSGYNEQFF. The CDR3 DNA follows: TGTGCCAGCTCATTTGACCAGTCAGGTTACAATGAGCAGTTCTTC.

This chain links TRBV28 with TRBJ2-7; D is perhaps TRBD1 (6 bases). The V end was cut by 3 bases, the J end by 2 bases, with 11 bases between. Germline CDR1 reads MDHEN; CDR2 reads SYDVKM. This CDR3 comprises 14 residues. CDR3 in DNA: TGTGCCAGCAGTTTGAGGGGGACGACCTACGAGCAGTACTTC. Its protein product is CASSLRGTTYEQYF.

Concerning this clone: Additional DNA sequences in this sample encode the identical CDR3. In DNA form, the CDR3 reads TGCGCCAGCAGCTTGGACGGGACAGATACGCAGTATTTT. This translates into CASSLDGTDTQYF. The chain recombines TRBV5-1 with TRBJ2-3; D is unclear. Germline-derived CDR1 and CDR2 are SGHRS and YFSETQ. This CDR3 comprises 13 residues. The V end was cut by 0 bases, the J end by 3 bases, with 5 bases between.